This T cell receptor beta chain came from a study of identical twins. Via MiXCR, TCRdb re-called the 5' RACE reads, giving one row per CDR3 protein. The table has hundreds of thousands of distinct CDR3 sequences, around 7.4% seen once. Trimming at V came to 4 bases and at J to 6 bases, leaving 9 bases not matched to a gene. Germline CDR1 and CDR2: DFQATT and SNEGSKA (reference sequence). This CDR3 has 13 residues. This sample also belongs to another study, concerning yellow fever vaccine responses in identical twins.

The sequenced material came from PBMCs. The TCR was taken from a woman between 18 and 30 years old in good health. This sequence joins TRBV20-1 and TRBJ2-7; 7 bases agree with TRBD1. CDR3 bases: TGCAGTGCTACGAGGGACAGAGGGCTCGAGCAGTACTTC. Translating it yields CSATRDRGLEQYF.